This is a list of T cell receptor beta chains from one sample in a study of T cell repertoires in cytomegalovirus infection. TCRdb fed the reads into MiXCR, producing one record per CDR3 protein. The sample includes about 230,000 distinct CDR3 sequences, around 6.6% of them seen just once. Sequencing was carried out using PBMCs. The receptors come from a human donor in good health (CMV status not recorded). Some clones in this sample may be carry-over from other donors' samples. Both conserved end residues are part of each CDR3. Fields, in order: V gene, J gene, clone size, CDR3 length, D gene, CDR3 protein, CDR3 DNA. D genes are given only for firm matches. A row's size may be missing; if present it is once, few, many or a size class.

>TRBV7-3|TRBJ2-6|many|16|.
CASSPRGSSGANVLTF
TGTGCCAGCAGCCCCCGCGGGTCCTCTGGGGCCAACGTCCTGACTTTC
>TRBV28|TRBJ2-7|many|16|TRBD2
CASSLWLRGGSYEQYF
TGTGCCAGCAGTTTATGGCTGCGGGGGGGCTCCTACGAGCAGTACTTC
>TRBV12-3/TRBV12-4|TRBJ2-3|many|16|TRBD2
CASSLGTSISTDTQYF
TGTGCCAGCAGTTTAGGGACTAGCATTAGCACAGATACGCAGTATTTT
>TRBV29-1|TRBJ1-2|many|13|TRBD1
CSVGGGRTYGYTF
TGCAGCGTTGGAGGGGGCAGAACTTATGGCTACACCTTC
>TRBV20-1|TRBJ2-3|many|14|.
CSAPRTATTDTQYF
TGCAGTGCGCCTAGGACAGCGACCACAGATACGCAGTATTTT
>TRBV7-2|TRBJ1-3|many|15|.
CASSFSGSSGNTIYF
TGTGCCAGCAGCTTTAGTGGGTCTTCCGGAAACACCATATATTTT
>TRBV7-9|TRBJ2-7|many|16|.
CASSLGVERKSDEQYF
TGTGCCAGCAGCTTAGGGGTTGAAAGGAAGTCCGACGAGCAGTACTTC
>TRBV6-2/TRBV6-3|TRBJ2-1|many|13|.
CASKMTRRNEQFF
TGTGCCAGCAAAATGACCCGTCGCAATGAGCAGTTCTTC
>TRBV12-3/TRBV12-4|TRBJ1-6|many|13|.
CASRSSYNSPLHF
TGTGCCAGCAGAAGCTCCTATAATTCACCCCTCCACTTT
>TRBV5-6|TRBJ1-1|many|14|.
CASSLARRDTEAFF
TGTGCCAGCAGCTTGGCCCGGCGGGACACTGAAGCTTTCTTT
>TRBV6-2/TRBV6-3|TRBJ1-1|.|14|.
CASREQRPNTEAFF
TGTGCCAGCCGCGAGCAGAGACCGAACACTGAAGCTTTCTTT
>TRBV4-3|TRBJ2-7|many|14|.
CASSHETDPYEQYF
TGCGCCAGCAGCCACGAGACTGACCCCTACGAGCAGTACTTC
>TRBV5-4|TRBJ1-4|.|13|TRBD1
CASGDRISEKLFF
TGTGCCAGCGGGGACAGGATATCGGAAAAACTGTTTTTT
>TRBV7-2|TRBJ2-4|many|19|TRBD1
CASSLTGGPVFSRENIQYF
TGTGCCAGCAGCTTGACAGGGGGCCCTGTATTTAGCCGGGAAAACATTCAGTACTTC
>TRBV10-3|TRBJ1-2|many|15|TRBD1
CAISPSGGGSDGYTF
TGTGCCATCAGTCCCTCAGGGGGGGGAAGTGATGGCTACACCTTC
>TRBV11-2|TRBJ2-7|many|15|TRBD1
CASSLPTQGAGEQYF
TGTGCCAGCAGCTTACCGACACAGGGGGCAGGCGAGCAGTACTTC
>TRBV30|TRBJ2-7|few|13|.
CAWGEGDNYEQYF
TGTGCCTGGGGGGAGGGGGATAACTACGAGCAGTACTTC
>TRBV5-1|TRBJ2-2|many|14|.
CASSSLQGTGELFF
TGCGCCAGCAGCTCCCTCCAGGGTACCGGGGAGCTGTTTTTT
>TRBV5-1|TRBJ1-1|many|14|TRBD1
CASSLGQGFAEAFF
TGCGCCAGCAGCTTGGGACAGGGATTCGCTGAAGCTTTCTTT
>TRBV4-3|TRBJ2-1|.|13|.
CASSQDSGLRQFF
TGCGCCAGCAGCCAAGACTCGGGTCTGAGGCAGTTCTTC
>TRBV7-3|TRBJ1-1|many|15|.
CASSIRREMNTEAFF
TGTGCCAGCAGCATCCGACGGGAAATGAACACTGAAGCTTTCTTT
>TRBV4-3|TRBJ2-7|.|15|.
CASSQEGRGGYEQYF
TGCGCCAGCAGCCAAGAAGGGAGGGGGGGCTACGAGCAGTACTTC
>TRBV7-6|TRBJ1-1|many|14|.
CASSLAEVNTEAFF
TGTGCCAGCAGCTTAGCGGAGGTTAACACTGAAGCTTTCTTT
>TRBV6-5|TRBJ2-7|few|14|.
CASRITPLYYEQYF
TGTGCCAGCAGGATTACACCCTTGTATTACGAGCAGTACTTC
>TRBV29-1|TRBJ2-7|.|13|TRBD1
CSVSGQGVGEQYF
TGCAGCGTTTCGGGACAGGGGGTCGGCGAGCAGTACTTC
>TRBV7-2|TRBJ2-5|many|15|.
CASSPLPVTGKEAYF
TGTGCCAGCAGCCCTCTACCCGTGACCGGGAAAGAGGCTTACTTC
>TRBV29-1|TRBJ2-2|.|15|TRBD2
CSVVLAGGYTGELFF
TGCAGCGTCGTTCTAGCGGGGGGATACACCGGGGAGCTGTTTTTT
>TRBV6-2/TRBV6-3|TRBJ1-5|many|17|TRBD1
CASSSLLWDRDNQPQHF
TGTGCCAGCAGTTCACTACTCTGGGACAGGGACAATCAGCCCCAGCATTTT
>TRBV6-6|TRBJ1-3|.|14|.
CASSYATGRNTIYF
TGTGCCAGCAGTTACGCGACAGGCCGAAACACCATATATTTT
>TRBV20-1|TRBJ1-1|few|15|.
CSAHPMTDMNTEAFF
TGCAGTGCTCATCCCATGACAGACATGAACACTGAAGCTTTCTTT
>TRBV12-3/TRBV12-4|TRBJ2-1|many|15|TRBD2
CASRLAGGPSYEQFF
TGTGCCAGCAGACTAGCGGGGGGGCCTAGTTATGAGCAGTTCTTC
>TRBV7-8|TRBJ1-6|many|15|.
CASSPSTATNSPLHF
TGTGCCAGCAGCCCTTCGACAGCCACTAATTCACCCCTCCACTTT
>TRBV5-1|TRBJ2-2|many|15|.
CASSLSPVNTGELFF
TGCGCCAGCAGCTTGTCGCCAGTGAACACCGGGGAGCTGTTTTTT
>TRBV12-3/TRBV12-4|TRBJ2-7|many|12|.
CASSLGRREQYF
TGTGCCAGCAGTCTGGGTCGGCGCGAGCAGTACTTC
>TRBV7-8|TRBJ2-3|many|16|.
CASSLGLALVENTQYF
TGTGCCAGCAGCTTAGGGTTAGCGCTGGTTGAGAATACGCAGTATTTT
>TRBV7-9|TRBJ2-1|many|17|TRBD2
CASSPRTSGGVYNEQFF
TGTGCCAGCAGCCCGCGGACTAGCGGGGGGGTGTACAATGAGCAGTTCTTC
>TRBV29-1|TRBJ1-2|many|14|.
CSTDKADTSGGYTF
TGCAGCACGGACAAAGCGGACACCTCCGGAGGCTACACCTTC
>TRBV29-1|TRBJ1-1|many|10|.
CSVGWTEAFF
TGCAGCGTTGGATGGACTGAAGCTTTCTTT
>TRBV30|TRBJ1-1|.|14|.
CAWSVLTLNTEAFF
TGTGCCTGGAGTGTACTTACCTTGAACACTGAAGCTTTCTTT
>TRBV28|TRBJ1-2|few|14|TRBD1
CASSRGRQGTGYTF
TGTGCCAGCAGTCGGGGTCGACAGGGGACTGGCTACACCTTC
>TRBV7-2|TRBJ2-1|many|16|.
CASSFIGGTSYNEQFF
TGTGCCAGCAGCTTCATCGGTGGGACCTCCTACAATGAGCAGTTCTTC
>TRBV29-1|TRBJ2-5|many|14|.
CSVGEGRGQETQYF
TGCAGCGTTGGTGAAGGCAGGGGCCAAGAGACCCAGTACTTC
>TRBV20-1|TRBJ2-1|many|14|TRBD2
CSAPRAGAVNEQFF
TGCAGTGCTCCCCGAGCGGGGGCCGTCAATGAGCAGTTCTTC
>TRBV30|TRBJ1-6|many|15|TRBD1
CAWSVGGGANSPLHF
TGTGCCTGGAGTGTAGGAGGGGGCGCAAATTCACCCCTCCACTTT
>TRBV5-1|TRBJ2-7|many|14|TRBD1
CASSMTGGFYEQYF
TGCGCCAGCAGCATGACAGGGGGCTTCTACGAGCAGTACTTC